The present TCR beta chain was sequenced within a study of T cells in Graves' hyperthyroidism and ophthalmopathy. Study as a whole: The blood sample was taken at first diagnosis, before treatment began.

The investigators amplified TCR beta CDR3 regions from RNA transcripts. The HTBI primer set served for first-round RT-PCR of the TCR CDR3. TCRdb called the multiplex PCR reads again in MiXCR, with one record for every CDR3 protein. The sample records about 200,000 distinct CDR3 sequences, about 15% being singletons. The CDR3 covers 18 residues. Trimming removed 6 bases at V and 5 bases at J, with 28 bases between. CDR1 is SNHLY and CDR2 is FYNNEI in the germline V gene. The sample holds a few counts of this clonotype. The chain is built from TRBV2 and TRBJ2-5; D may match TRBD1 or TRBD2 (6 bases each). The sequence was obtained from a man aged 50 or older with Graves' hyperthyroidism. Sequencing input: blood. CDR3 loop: CASRTLRGAGDSPETQYF. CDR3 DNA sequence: TGTGCCAGCAGGACCCTTAGGGGGGCGGGCGACAGTCCGGAGACCCAGTACTTC.